The rows below give T cell receptor beta chains drawn from one sample of a study of blood T cell repertoires in COVID-19. Data came from immunoSEQ multiplex PCR; TCRdb stores just in-frame clones and leaves some out. This table has some 100,000 clones, around 74% appearing once. The specimen sequenced was peripheral blood. The receptors originated from a man between 65 and 85 years old with COVID-19, enrolled during active disease. Each CDR3 is given with its conserved first and last residue. The D gene is left open where the match is weak. The size of a clone is reported for some rows only, either as once, few or many, or as a class for expanded clones.

large,TRBV10-3,TRBD2,TRBJ2-2,CAINGGASGELFF,TGTGCCATCAACGGGGGGGCATCGGGGGAGCTGTTTTTT
few,TRBV18,TRBD2,TRBJ2-1,CASSPLGGRGSYNEQFF,TGTGCCAGCTCACCTCTTGGAGGGAGGGGCTCCTACAATGAGCAGTTCTTC
few,TRBV6-2/TRBV6-3,TRBD2,TRBJ2-7,CASSYSQRGAYEQYF,TGTGCCAGCAGTTACTCCCAGCGGGGAGCCTACGAGCAGTACTTC
-,TRBV6-2/TRBV6-3,TRBD1,TRBJ1-1,CASSGTRQGYTEAFF,TGTGCCAGCAGTGGAACACGACAGGGGTACACTGAAGCTTTCTTT
-,TRBV27,-,TRBJ2-1,CASRKVGGADEQFF,TGTGCCAGCAGAAAGGTGGGGGGGGCCGATGAGCAGTTCTTC
-,TRBV27,TRBD1,TRBJ2-7,CASTSPGQGAGREQYF,TGTGCCAGCACCTCCCCGGGACAGGGGGCTGGTAGGGAGCAGTACTTC
-,TRBV7-3,-,TRBJ1-2,CASSLRGQSDYGYTF,TGTGCCAGCAGCTTAAGGGGGCAGTCTGATTATGGCTACACCTTC
-,TRBV7-9,TRBD1,TRBJ2-7,CASSLGQVSYEQYF,TGTGCCAGCAGCCTCGGACAGGTCTCCTACGAGCAGTACTTC
-,TRBV4-3,TRBD2,TRBJ2-1,CASSQDRASGRRVGNEQFF,TGCGCCAGCAGCCAAGATAGAGCTAGCGGGCGGAGGGTGGGCAATGAGCAGTTCTTC
once,TRBV4-2,TRBD2,TRBJ2-1,CASSQGGGLANEQFF,TGTGCCAGCAGCCAAGGAGGGGGACTAGCCAATGAGCAGTTCTTC
-,TRBV5-1,TRBD2,TRBJ2-2,CASSLPGTSGTTGELFF,TGCGCCAGCAGCCTACCCGGGACTAGCGGGACCACCGGGGAGCTGTTTTTT
-,TRBV7-2,TRBD2,TRBJ2-1,CASSLTSGIFGEQFF,TGTGCCAGCAGCTTGACTAGCGGGATCTTCGGAGAGCAGTTCTTC
-,TRBV7-3,-,TRBJ2-1,CASSPERAHEQFF,TGTGCCAGCAGCCCAGAGCGGGCACATGAGCAGTTCTTC
-,TRBV4-1,TRBD1,TRBJ1-2,CASSQGYQGVYGYTF,TGCGCCAGCAGCCAAGGGTACCAGGGGGTGTATGGCTACACCTTC
once,TRBV6-5,-,TRBJ1-2,CASNKPGDGYTF,TGTGCCAGCAATAAACCGGGGGATGGCTACACCTTC
-,TRBV4-3,-,TRBJ1-1,CASSPDGDGAFF,TGCGCCAGCAGTCCCGACGGGGATGGAGCTTTCTTT
-,TRBV3-1/TRBV3-2,TRBD1,TRBJ1-1,CASSRGTANTEAFF,TGTGCCAGCAGCCGCGGGACAGCGAACACTGAAGCTTTCTTT
-,TRBV19,-,TRBJ1-3,CASSGGAGNTIYF,TGTGCCAGTAGTGGAGGGGCTGGAAACACCATATATTTT
-,TRBV24-1,-,TRBJ2-5,CATSDSWGGALQETQYF,TGTGCCACCAGTGATTCCTGGGGGGGGGCCCTACAAGAGACCCAGTACTTC
-,TRBV5-6,-,TRBJ2-2,CASSRLGVAGELFF,TGTGCCAGCAGCCGACTTGGCGTGGCCGGGGAGCTGTTTTTT
-,TRBV27,TRBD1,TRBJ2-7,CASSLTRGYEQYF,TGTGCCAGCAGTTTAACCAGGGGGTACGAGCAGTACTTC
-,TRBV5-4,-,TRBJ2-1,CASSLLRASSYNEQFF,TGTGCCAGCAGCTTGTTGCGGGCGAGCTCCTACAATGAGCAGTTCTTC
-,TRBV5-4,-,TRBJ2-7,CASSGGTDYEQYF,TGTGCCAGCAGCGGGGGGACAGACTACGAGCAGTACTTC
-,TRBV5-1,-,TRBJ1-3,CASKDRTTGNTIYF,TGCGCCAGCAAAGACAGGACGACTGGAAACACCATATATTTT
-,TRBV7-2,-,TRBJ2-3,CASSPSRSTDTQYF,TGTGCCAGCAGCCCATCACGGAGCACAGATACGCAGTATTTT
-,TRBV3-1/TRBV3-2,TRBD2,TRBJ2-2,CASSQLAGGTGGELFF,TGTGCCAGCAGCCAATTAGCGGGGGGGACCGGCGGGGAGCTGTTTTTT
-,TRBV7-2,-,TRBJ2-5,CASINRVRGTQYF,TGTGCCAGCATCAACAGGGTTCGAGGGACCCAGTACTTC
-,TRBV2,-,TRBJ1-2,CASSENEIFGSGYTF,TGTGCCAGCAGTGAAAACGAGATTTTTGGTTCTGGCTACACCTTC
-,TRBV7-7,TRBD2,TRBJ2-7,CASSATSGIAGEQYF,TGTGCTAGCAGCGCAACTAGCGGGATCGCCGGAGAGCAGTACTTC
-,TRBV7-2,-,TRBJ2-2,CASSLVAGTGELFF,TGTGCCAGCAGCTTAGTGGCGGGAACCGGGGAGCTGTTTTTT
-,TRBV30,TRBD1,TRBJ2-7,CAWSGTGGPDYEQYF,TGTGCCTGGAGTGGTACAGGGGGGCCCGACTACGAGCAGTACTTC
-,TRBV25-1,-,TRBJ2-1,CASTRGVTYNEQFF,TGTGCCAGCACTCGCGGAGTTACCTACAATGAGCAGTTCTTC
-,TRBV24-1,-,TRBJ2-5,CATSEQITGDQYF,TGTGCCACCAGTGAGCAGATTACAGGTGACCAGTACTTC
-,TRBV3-1/TRBV3-2,TRBD1,TRBJ1-2,CASSQGSGTGARYTF,TGTGCCAGCAGCCAAGGAAGTGGGACAGGGGCCCGCTACACCTTC
-,TRBV12-3/TRBV12-4,TRBD1,TRBJ2-7,CASSSGTGNEQYF,TGTGCCAGCAGTTCCGGGACAGGGAACGAGCAGTACTTC
-,TRBV9,-,TRBJ2-1,CASSVAGAVYEQFF,TGTGCCAGCAGCGTAGCGGGAGCTGTGTATGAGCAGTTCTTC
-,TRBV7-8,TRBD2,TRBJ2-1,CASSLALAGMGYNEQFF,TGTGCCAGCAGCTTAGCACTAGCGGGGATGGGCTACAATGAGCAGTTCTTC
few,TRBV5-4,-,TRBJ2-2,CASSSGFTGELFF,TGTGCCAGCAGCTCCGGGTTTACCGGGGAGCTGTTTTTT
-,TRBV28,-,TRBJ1-2,CASSPRLPSGYGYTF,TGTGCCAGCAGTCCTCGGCTTCCCTCGGGATATGGCTACACCTTC
-,TRBV2,-,TRBJ2-5,CASNREETQYF,TGTGCCAGCAACCGGGAAGAGACCCAGTACTTC